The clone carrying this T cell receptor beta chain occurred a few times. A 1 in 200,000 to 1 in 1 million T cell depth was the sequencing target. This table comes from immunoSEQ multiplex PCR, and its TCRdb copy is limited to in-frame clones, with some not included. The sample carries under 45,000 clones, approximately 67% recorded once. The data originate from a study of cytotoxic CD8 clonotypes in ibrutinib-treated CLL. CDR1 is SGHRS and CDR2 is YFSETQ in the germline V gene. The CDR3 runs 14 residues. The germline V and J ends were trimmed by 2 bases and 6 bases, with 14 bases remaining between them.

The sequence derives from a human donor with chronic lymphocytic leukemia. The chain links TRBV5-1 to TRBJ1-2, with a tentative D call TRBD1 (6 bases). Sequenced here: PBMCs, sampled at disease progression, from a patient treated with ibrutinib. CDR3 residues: CASSLGGRGDGYTF. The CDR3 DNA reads TGCGCCAGCAGCTTAGGGGGGCGCGGGGATGGCTACACCTTC. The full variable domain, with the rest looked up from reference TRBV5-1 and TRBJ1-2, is KAGVTQTPRYLIKTRGQQVTLSCSPISGHRSVSWYQQTPGQGLQFLFEYFSETQRNKGNFPGRFSGRQFSNSRSEMNVSTLELGDSALYLCASSLGGRGDGYTFGSGTRLTVV.